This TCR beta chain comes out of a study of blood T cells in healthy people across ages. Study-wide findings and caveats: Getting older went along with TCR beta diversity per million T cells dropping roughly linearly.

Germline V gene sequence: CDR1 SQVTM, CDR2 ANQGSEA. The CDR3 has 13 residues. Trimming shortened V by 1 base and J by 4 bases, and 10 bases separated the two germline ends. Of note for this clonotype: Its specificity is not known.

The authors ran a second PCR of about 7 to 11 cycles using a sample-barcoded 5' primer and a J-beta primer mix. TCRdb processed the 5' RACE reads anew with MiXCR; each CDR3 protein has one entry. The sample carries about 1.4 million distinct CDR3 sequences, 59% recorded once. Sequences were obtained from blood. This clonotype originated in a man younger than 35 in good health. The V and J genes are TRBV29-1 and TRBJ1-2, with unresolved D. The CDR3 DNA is TGCAGCGTTGAAGGTGGAGGGAGCTATGGCTACACCTTC. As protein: CSVEGGGSYGYTF.